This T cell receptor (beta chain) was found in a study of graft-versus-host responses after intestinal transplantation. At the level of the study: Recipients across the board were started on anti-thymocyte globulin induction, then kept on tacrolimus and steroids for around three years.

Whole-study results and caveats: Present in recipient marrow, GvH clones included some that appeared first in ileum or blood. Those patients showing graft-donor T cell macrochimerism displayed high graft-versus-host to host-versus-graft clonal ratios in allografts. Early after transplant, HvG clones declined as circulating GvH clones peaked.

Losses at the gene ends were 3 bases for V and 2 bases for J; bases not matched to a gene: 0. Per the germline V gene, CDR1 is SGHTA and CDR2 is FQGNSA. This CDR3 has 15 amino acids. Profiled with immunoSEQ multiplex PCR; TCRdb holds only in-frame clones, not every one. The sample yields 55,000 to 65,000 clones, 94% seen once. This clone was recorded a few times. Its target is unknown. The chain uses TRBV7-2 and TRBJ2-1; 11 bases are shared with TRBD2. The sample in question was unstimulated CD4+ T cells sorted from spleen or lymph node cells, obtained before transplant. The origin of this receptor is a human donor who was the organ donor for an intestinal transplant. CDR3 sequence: CASSFSGGAYNEQFF. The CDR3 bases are TGTGCCAGCAGCTTTAGCGGGGGGGCCTACAATGAGCAGTTCTTC.